Below are 27 T cell receptor beta chains sequenced from a single sample in a study of graft-versus-host responses after intestinal transplantation. Method: immunoSEQ multiplex PCR; TCRdb's copy keeps in-frame clones and lacks some. Of under 30,000 clones in the sample, approximately 85% are singletons; the top ten hold roughly 0.99%. The starting material was PBMCs, obtained around 14 months after intestinal transplant. Receptors were obtained from a human patient who received an intestinal transplant, so some T cells may come from the graft donor.

The CDR3 coding sequence is TGTGCCAGCGGGAAAGGGGAAGACACCGGGGAGCTGTTTTTT. As protein: CASGKGEDTGELFF. The V and J genes are TRBV6-6 and TRBJ2-2, with D possibly matching TRBD1 (5 bases). Germline loops: CDR1 MNHNY, CDR2 SVGAGI (reference sequence). CDR3 length: 14 residues. V was shortened by 8 bases and J by 3 bases, with 13 bases between the two germline ends.

The J gene is TRBJ2-7, the V gene TRBV10-3, with 11 bases lining up with TRBD2. With 6 bases clipped from V and 4 bases from J, the junction kept 5 bases outside the gene matches. The germline CDR1 and CDR2 sequences are ENHRY and SYGVKD. The CDR3 is 14 amino acids. This CDR3 is CAIRGTSGMYEQYF. DNA of the CDR3: TGTGCCATCAGGGGGACTAGCGGAATGTACGAGCAGTACTTC.

This chain links TRBV6-5 with TRBJ1-1, with D unclear. Trimming stripped 6 bases from V and 0 bases from J, with 11 bases between. Germline CDR1 is MNHEY and CDR2 is SVGAGI. The CDR3 has 14 amino acids. The CDR3 sequence: CASSTWVLNTEAFF. CDR3 nucleotide sequence: TGTGCCAGCAGCACTTGGGTCCTGAACACTGAAGCTTTCTTT.

This chain links TRBV9 with TRBJ1-3, with D maybe TRBD1 (6 bases). Germline CDR1 reads SGDLS; CDR2 reads YYNGEE. This CDR3 region has 14 residues. Trimming pared 3 bases from V and 2 bases from J, leaving 9 bases between. The CDR3 region is CASSARQAGNTIYF. DNA of the CDR3: TGTGCCAGCAGCGCTCGACAGGCTGGAAACACCATATATTTT.

The V gene is TRBV9, the J gene TRBJ2-3, with a tentative D call TRBD1 (5 bases). V lost 0 bases, J lost 6 bases, and 20 bases lay in between. Germline values: CDR1 SGDLS, CDR2 YYNGEE. CDR3 length: 17 amino acids. The CDR3 loop is CASSVATERMGRDTQYF. DNA for the CDR3: TGTGCCAGCAGCGTAGCTACGGAACGAATGGGGCGGGATACGCAGTATTTT.

The rearrangement links TRBV29-1 to TRBJ2-5, with 7 positions matching TRBD1. In germline, CDR1 is SQVTM, CDR2 ANQGSEA. CDR3 size: 14 residues. V shed 3 bases, J shed 5 bases, and the junction held 9 bases outside the gene matches. CDR3 loop: CSVERDSWGETQYF. In DNA, the CDR3 is TGCAGCGTTGAGAGGGACAGCTGGGGGGAGACCCAGTACTTC.

The V and J genes are TRBV27 and TRBJ2-1; 10 bases agree with TRBD2. Germline CDR1 MNHEY, CDR2 SMNVEV (reference sequence). V lost 4 bases, J lost 4 bases, and 7 bases stayed unmatched. The CDR3 runs 16 residues. CDR3: CASSSLSGRRYNEQFF. DNA of the CDR3: TGTGCCAGCAGTTCACTTAGCGGGAGGAGATACAATGAGCAGTTCTTC.

V is TRBV19 and J is TRBJ1-3; 8 bases line up with TRBD1. CDR3 size: 17 residues. In germline, CDR1 is LNHDA, CDR2 SQIVND (reference sequence). V was pared by 6 bases and J by 1 base, with 11 bases of the junction left unmatched. The CDR3 bases are TGTGCCAGTAGAAGAGATTCTACAGGGGGGTCTGGAAACACCATATATTTT. The encoded protein is CASRRDSTGGSGNTIYF. The full variable domain, rest sourced from reference TRBV19 and TRBJ1-3, is DGGITQSPKYLFRKEGQNVTLSCEQNLNHDAMYWYRQDPGQGLRLIYYSQIVNDFQKGDIAEGYSVSREKKESFPLTVTSAQKNPTAFYLCASRRDSTGGSGNTIYFGEGSWLTVV.

The rearrangement joins TRBV6-5 to TRBJ2-5; maybe TRBD1 (6 bases). Germline V CDR1 and CDR2: MNHEY, SVGAGI. There are 14 residues in the CDR3. Trimming cost V 6 bases and J 5 bases, with 16 bases left between them. The CDR3 sequence: CASRKTGSGETQYF. The CDR3 coding sequence is TGTGCCAGCAGGAAAACAGGGAGTGGGGAGACCCAGTACTTC.

V usage is TRBV9 and J usage is TRBJ2-3; TRBD2 agrees at 10 bases. V dropped 1 base and J dropped 10; count of bases not matched to a gene: 6. The germline V gene has CDR1 SGDLS and CDR2 YYNGEE. The CDR3 consists of 14 residues. The CDR3 sequence: CASSVQSSGSAQYF. For the CDR3, the DNA is TGTGCCAGCAGCGTACAATCTAGCGGGAGCGCGCAGTATTTT.

V gene TRBV6-6 combines with J gene TRBJ2-2, with a tentative D call TRBD1 (6 bases). The V end was cut by 2 bases, the J end by 8 bases, with 15 bases between. Germline assignment: CDR1 MNHNY and CDR2 SVGAGI (reference sequence). The CDR3 is made up of 15 amino acids. The CDR3 DNA follows: TGTGCCAGCAGTTACGCTGGACAGTATAAGGGGGAGCTGTTTTTT. As protein: CASSYAGQYKGELFF.

This clone was observed a single time. The sample carries other DNA sequences with the same CDR3. V usage is TRBV18 and J usage is TRBJ2-7; D possibly corresponds to TRBD1 (6 bases). The germline V gene encodes CDR1 KGHSH and CDR2 LQKENI. V lost 3 bases to trimming and J lost 1 base, with 13 bases between them. This CDR3 is 15 amino acids long. DNA of the CDR3: TGTGCCAGCTCACCTCCACAGGGTCTATCCTACGAGCAGTACTTC. This translates into CASSPPQGLSYEQYF. The variable domain in full, completed from reference TRBV18 and TRBJ2-7, reads NAGVMQNPRHLVRRRGQEARLRCSPMKGHSHVYWYRQLPEEGLKFMVYLQKENIIDESGMPKERFSAEFPKEGPSILRIQQVVRGDSAAYFCASSPPQGLSYEQYFGPGTRLTVT.

DNA of the CDR3: TGTGCCAGCAGCTTAAGGCCTAGCGGGAGGGGTAGCTCCTACGAGCAGTACTTC. This encodes CASSLRPSGRGSSYEQYF. The chain has TRBV7-3 and TRBJ2-7; 12 nucleotides agree with TRBD2. The CDR3 has 18 residues. Germline CDR1 and CDR2: SGHTA and FQGTGA. J lost 0 bases, V lost 1 base, and 7 bases had no gene match.

This clone was recorded a few times. V and J are TRBV5-1 and TRBJ2-1; the match to TRBD2 covers 9 bases. The CDR3 extends over 15 amino acids. V lost 2 bases and J lost 1; bases outside the gene matches: 1. Per germline, CDR1 SGHRS and CDR2 YFSETQ. The CDR3 DNA reads TGCGCCAGCAGCTTTAGCGGGAGTTCCTACAATGAGCAGTTCTTC. Protein: CASSFSGSSYNEQFF.

This clone was observed a few times. The junction shows a germline mismatch at one end, possibly a read error. This rearrangement joins TRBV6-4 to TRBJ2-1, with 7 bases that match TRBD2. Germline V CDR1 and CDR2: MRHNA, SNTAGT. CDR3 length equals 15 residues. CDR3 nucleotides: TGTACCAGCAGTGACCGGGCGGGGGAATACAATGAGCAGTTCTTC. Translated, it gives CTSSDRAGEYNEQFF.

Here the CDR3 DNA reads TGTGCCAGCAGCGTCGGAGGGGCAAACAATGAGCAGTTCTTC. Translating gives CASSVGGANNEQFF. The rearrangement uses TRBV9 and TRBJ2-1, with TRBD2 as a possible D gene (6 bases). V was cut by 2 bases and J by 5 bases, with 11 bases left in between. The CDR3 has 14 amino acids. Germline CDR1 is SGDLS and CDR2 is YYNGEE.

The chain employs TRBV19 and TRBJ1-1, with D unresolved. CDR1 is LNHDA and CDR2 is SQIVND in the germline V gene (reference sequence). The V and J ends lost 0 bases and 1 base respectively, with 3 bases between them. The CDR3 has 13 amino acids. The CDR3, as DNA: TGTGCCAGTAGTATAGATGGGAACACTGAAGCTTTCTTT. This translates into CASSIDGNTEAFF.

The genes are TRBV6-5 and TRBJ2-1, with 10 positions matching TRBD2. CDR3 size: 14 residues. From germline, CDR1 is MNHEY and CDR2 SVGAGI. V shed 2 bases, J shed 12 bases, and the junction held 7 bases outside the gene matches. CDR3 sequence reads: CASSYLAGALVQFF. CDR3 in DNA: TGTGCCAGCAGTTACCTAGCGGGAGCCCTCGTGCAGTTCTTC.

CDR3 amino acids: CASSRQGYEQYF. In DNA, the CDR3 is TGCGCCAGCAGCCGGCAGGGATACGAGCAGTACTTC. The V call is TRBV5-1, the J call TRBJ2-7; a possible D gene is TRBD1 (5 bases). The germline CDR1 and CDR2 sequences are SGHRS and YFSETQ. The CDR3 is 12 residues long. V was pared by 4 bases and J by 4 bases, with 9 bases between.

The chain combines TRBV25-1 with TRBJ1-1, with D perhaps TRBD1 (5 bases). Deletions cut 0 bases from V and 5 bases from J, with 7 bases between. The CDR3 spans 13 residues. Germline V CDR1 and CDR2: MGHDK, SYGVNS. The CDR3 DNA sequence: TGTGCCAGCAGTGAATATCGGGGGACTGAAGCTTTCTTT. Its protein product is CASSEYRGTEAFF.

This sequence joins TRBV2 and TRBJ1-4; D ambiguous. The CDR3 is 11 residues long. From germline, CDR1 is SNHLY and CDR2 FYNNEI. V was trimmed by 8 bases and J by 8 bases, leaving 9 bases between them. Here the CDR3 reads CASGQSEKLFF. CDR3 nucleotides: TGTGCCAGCGGGCAAAGCGAAAAACTGTTTTTT.

Here the CDR3 DNA reads TGTGCCAGCAGCGAAGGCGGTCTACAGGATGTCTATGGCTACACCTTC. Translated: CASSEGGLQDVYGYTF. This sequence joins TRBV9 and TRBJ1-2; perhaps TRBD1 as D (5 bases). Germline CDR1 is SGDLS and CDR2 is YYNGEE. The CDR3 has 16 residues. Deletions cut 3 bases from V and 4 bases from J, with 19 bases between.

The chain employs TRBV10-3 and TRBJ2-1, with D perhaps given as TRBD1 or TRBD2 (6 bases each). With 8 bases removed from V and 5 bases from J, the gap between germline ends came to 13 bases. This CDR3 contains 13 residues. Per germline, CDR1 ENHRY and CDR2 SYGVKD. This CDR3 reads CAIGGRRDNEQFF. The DNA for the CDR3 is TGTGCCATCGGGGGGCGGAGGGACAATGAGCAGTTCTTC.

The chain uses TRBV28 and TRBJ2-2; a weak D match, TRBD2 (6 bases). CDR3 length equals 15 residues. V was shortened by 8 bases and J by 3 bases, with 16 bases between the two germline ends. From germline, CDR1 is MDHEN and CDR2 SYDVKM. The CDR3 sequence: CASPPAGKDTGELFF. CDR3 nucleotide sequence: TGTGCCAGCCCACCGGCGGGAAAGGACACCGGGGAGCTGTTTTTT.

The V and J genes are TRBV2 and TRBJ1-1; D perhaps matches TRBD1 (5 bases). The CDR3 covers 16 residues. The ends were cut back, 1 base at V and 0 bases at J, with 12 bases in the middle. The V gene's germline CDR1 is SNHLY and CDR2 FYNNEI. The CDR3 sequence: CASSEEGIHMNTEAFF. The CDR3 bases are TGTGCCAGCAGTGAAGAGGGGATCCACATGAACACTGAAGCTTTCTTT.

The V gene is TRBV6-1, the J gene TRBJ1-3, with TRBD1 as a possible D gene (6 bases). Germline CDR1 reads MNHNS; CDR2 reads SASEGT. V was pared by 5 bases and J by 0 bases, with 20 bases between. The CDR3 is made up of 18 amino acids. CDR3 sequence reads: CASSKGQRRVSSGNTIYF. CDR3 sequence (DNA): TGTGCCAGCAGTAAAGGACAGAGGCGTGTGTCCTCTGGAAACACCATATATTTT.

The rearrangement uses TRBV6-1 and TRBJ1-5; TRBD1 matches at 9 bases. Germline V gene lookup returns CDR1 MNHNS and CDR2 SASEGT. Germline trimming cut 6 bases from V and 5 bases from J; bases unmatched to any gene: 8. The CDR3 loop spans 15 amino acids. The CDR3 loop is CASRRTGQGDQPQHF. The CDR3 nucleotides are TGTGCCAGCAGGCGAACGGGACAGGGTGATCAGCCCCAGCATTTT.